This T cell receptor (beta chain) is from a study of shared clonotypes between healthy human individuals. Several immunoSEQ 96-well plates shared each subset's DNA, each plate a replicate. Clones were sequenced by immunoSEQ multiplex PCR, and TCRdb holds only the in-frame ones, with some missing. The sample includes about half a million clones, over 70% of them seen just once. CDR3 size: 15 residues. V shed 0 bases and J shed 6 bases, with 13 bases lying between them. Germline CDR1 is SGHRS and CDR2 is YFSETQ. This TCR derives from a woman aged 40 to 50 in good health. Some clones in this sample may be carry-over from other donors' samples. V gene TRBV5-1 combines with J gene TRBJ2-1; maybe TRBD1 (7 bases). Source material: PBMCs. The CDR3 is CASSLVPGGSNEQFF. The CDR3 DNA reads TGCGCCAGCAGCTTGGTCCCAGGGGGGAGCAATGAGCAGTTCTTC. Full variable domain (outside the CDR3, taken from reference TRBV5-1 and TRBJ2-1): KAGVTQTPRYLIKTRGQQVTLSCSPISGHRSVSWYQQTPGQGLQFLFEYFSETQRNKGNFPGRFSGRQFSNSRSEMNVSTLELGDSALYLCASSLVPGGSNEQFFGPGTRLTVL.